These 11 T cell receptor beta chains were sequenced from one sample in a study of control samples from healthy donors and cancer patients (dated by TCRdb to the early 2020s). The library was produced with the immunoSEQ multiplex PCR assay. Here the immuneACCESS table is served through TCRdb, limited to in-frame sequences with V and J called. Missing clones are a known gap in these copies; in checked studies unresolved V genes cover under half, and the rest lacks a known reason. The sample table shows 170,000 or so clones, and about 90% are seen once. The ten top clones hold just over 2% of the sample. Sequenced input: blood. Receptors were obtained from a woman aged 40 to 50 in good health.

The chain links TRBV5-4 to TRBJ2-7; D is uncertain. The V end lost 4 bases, the J end lost 4 bases, and 18 bases lay between the germline ends. The CDR3 runs 15 residues. The germline CDR1 and CDR2 sequences are SGHNT and YYREEE (reference sequence). CDR3 coding DNA: TGTGCCAGCAGCAAAGGGCCCATGATGGGGTACGAGCAGTACTTC. Translated: CASSKGPMMGYEQYF.

The rearrangement joins TRBV3-1 (or the pseudogene TRBV3-2) to TRBJ1-2, with D maybe TRBD1 (6 bases). V gave up 4 bases and J gave up 6 bases, with 15 bases separating them. CDR3 length: 14 amino acids. From germline, CDR1 is LGHDT and CDR2 YNNKEL (reference sequence). The CDR3 region is CASSPLIRGDGYTF. The CDR3 coding sequence is TGTGCCAGCAGCCCTTTAATCAGGGGCGATGGCTACACCTTC.

This chain joins TRBV7-9 and TRBJ1-1; D is ambiguous. The germline V gene encodes CDR1 SEHNR and CDR2 FQNEAQ (reference sequence). Trimming removed 1 base from V and 13 bases from J, with 13 bases in between. This CDR3 contains 12 residues. This CDR3 is CASSLGERVGFF. In nucleotides, the CDR3 is TGTGCCAGCAGCTTAGGGGAACGGGTTGGTTTCTTT.

The rearrangement links TRBV4-1 to TRBJ2-1; no reliable D call. The CDR3 has 13 amino acids. Trimming shortened V by 3 bases and J by 0 bases, and 3 bases separated the two germline ends. The V gene's germline CDR1 is MGHRA and CDR2 YSYEKL. CDR3 bases: TGCGCCAGCAGCCAGGCCTCCTACAATGAGCAGTTCTTC. As protein: CASSQASYNEQFF.

V is TRBV19 and J is TRBJ2-7, with 7 bases matching TRBD1. The CDR3 covers 13 residues. V gave up 5 bases and J gave up 3 bases; unmatched junction bases: 4. Per germline, CDR1 LNHDA and CDR2 SQIVND (reference sequence). CDR3 protein: CASSVTGVYEQYF. The DNA of the CDR3 is TGTGCCAGTAGTGTAACAGGGGTCTACGAGCAGTACTTC.

This clone was observed once. The gene calls are TRBV2 and TRBJ2-7; 9 bases are a match to TRBD1. The J segment lost 3 bases and the V segment lost 5 bases, leaving 11 bases of the junction unmatched. Germline V gives CDR1 SNHLY, CDR2 FYNNEI. This CDR3 is built from 16 residues. CDR3 amino acids: CASSWLVGQGGYEQYF. DNA for the CDR3: TGTGCCAGCAGTTGGCTAGTGGGACAGGGTGGCTACGAGCAGTACTTC.

This chain uses TRBV27 with TRBJ2-5; 13 positions match TRBD2. The germline V gene encodes CDR1 MNHEY and CDR2 SMNVEV (reference sequence). The CDR3 is made up of 17 amino acids. V shed 2 bases, J shed 5 bases, and the junction held 8 bases outside the gene matches. CDR3 sequence reads: CASSLGLLAGGPETQYF. The CDR3 DNA follows: TGTGCCAGCAGTTTAGGCCTACTAGCGGGGGGGCCGGAGACCCAGTACTTC.

The chain carries TRBV3-1 (or the pseudogene TRBV3-2) and TRBJ1-1; TRBD1 might be the D (6 bases). The CDR3 spans 15 residues. CDR1 is LGHDT, CDR2 YNNKEL, per germline (reference sequence). V lost 1 base to trimming and J lost 10 bases, with 19 bases between them. Here the CDR3 reads CASSQAFSQTGGAFF. CDR3 sequence (DNA): TGTGCCAGCAGCCAAGCCTTCTCCCAGACAGGAGGAGCTTTCTTT.

The rearrangement joins TRBV29-1 to TRBJ1-1, with a tentative D call TRBD1 (5 bases). Germline V gene sequence: CDR1 SQVTM, CDR2 ANQGSEA. V dropped 1 base and J dropped 1 base, with 13 bases sitting between them. The CDR3 is made up of 15 amino acids. The CDR3 is CSVEGAGGKNTEAFF. CDR3 sequence (DNA): TGCAGCGTTGAAGGGGCGGGGGGAAAGAACACTGAAGCTTTCTTT. Complete variable domain (other parts from reference TRBV29-1 and TRBJ1-1): SAVISQKPSRDICQRGTSLTIQCQVDSQVTMMFWYRQQPGQSLTLIATANQGSEATYESGFVIDKFPISRPNLTFSTLTVSNMSPEDSSIYLCSVEGAGGKNTEAFFGQGTRLTVV.

V and J are TRBV7-9 and TRBJ2-2, with D possibly matching TRBD1 (6 bases). The CDR3 is made up of 15 amino acids. The germline CDR1 and CDR2 sequences are SEHNR and FQNEAQ (reference sequence). V lost 5 bases, J lost 1 base, and 11 bases lay in between. CDR3 nucleotides: TGTGCCAGCAGCCCGGACAGCGGGAACACCGGGGAGCTGTTTTTT. Protein product: CASSPDSGNTGELFF.

In its sample, this clone was seen once. V gene TRBV29-1 combines with J gene TRBJ1-1; weak D call: TRBD1 (6 bases). Germline lookup yields CDR1 SQVTM and CDR2 ANQGSEA. Trimming cost V 7 bases and J 4 bases, with 19 bases left between them. CDR3 size: 14 residues. The CDR3 coding sequence is TGCAGCGCTCGGCCAGGGAGGGGGGTCACTGAAGCTTTCTTT. Its protein is CSARPGRGVTEAFF.